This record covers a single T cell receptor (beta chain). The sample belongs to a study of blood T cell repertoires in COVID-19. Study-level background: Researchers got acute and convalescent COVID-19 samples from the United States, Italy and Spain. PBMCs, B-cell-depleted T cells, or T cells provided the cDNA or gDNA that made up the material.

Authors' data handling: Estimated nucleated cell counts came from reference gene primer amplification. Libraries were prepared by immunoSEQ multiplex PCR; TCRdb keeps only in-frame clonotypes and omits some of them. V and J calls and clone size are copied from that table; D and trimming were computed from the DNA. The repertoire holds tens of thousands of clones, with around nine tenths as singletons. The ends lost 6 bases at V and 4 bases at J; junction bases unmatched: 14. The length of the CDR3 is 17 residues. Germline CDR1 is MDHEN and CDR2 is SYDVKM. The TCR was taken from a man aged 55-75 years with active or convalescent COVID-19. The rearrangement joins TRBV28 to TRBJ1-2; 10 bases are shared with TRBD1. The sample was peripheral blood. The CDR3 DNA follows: TGTGCCAGCAGCGAGGACAGGGGGTCCCCAACCTCCTATGGCTACACCTTC. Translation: CASSEDRGSPTSYGYTF.